Following are 8 T cell receptor beta chains from one sample sequenced in a study of beta chain features in type 1 diabetes. As every portion of the isolated RNA was reverse transcribed, the sequencing read expressed TCRB transcripts. Sequencing was performed with immunoSEQ multiplex PCR; in TCRdb, only in-frame clones are kept and a portion is missing. Of roughly 500,000 clones listed, about an eighth were seen once; the top ten hold 0.035% to 0.05%. Sequenced input: naive CD4+ T cells from blood. These TCRs come from a woman under 30 in good health.

The V and J genes are TRBV10-3 and TRBJ2-1; D is perhaps TRBD1 or TRBD2 (5 bases each). CDR3 length equals 11 residues. V was shortened by 5 bases and J by 9 bases, with 8 bases between the two germline ends. Germline V gene sequence: CDR1 ENHRY, CDR2 SYGVKD. The CDR3 nucleotides read TGTGCCATCAGTAGGGACCGTGAGCAGTTCTTC. It yields the protein CAISRDREQFF.

This clone was seen only a few times. The V gene is TRBV10-3, the J gene TRBJ1-5; D not resolved. The CDR3 is 15 residues long. Trimming left V 10 bases short and J 0 bases short, with 16 bases between. From germline, CDR1 is ENHRY and CDR2 SYGVKD. CDR3 in amino acids: CATTAGSNSNQPQHF. The CDR3 region has the DNA TGTGCCACCACCGCGGGCTCGAATAGCAATCAGCCCCAGCATTTT.

This clone has only a few counts. The genes are TRBV2 and TRBJ1-5, with 9 bases fitting TRBD1. With 6 bases clipped from V and 3 bases from J, the junction kept 6 bases outside the gene matches. Per the germline V gene, CDR1 is SNHLY and CDR2 is FYNNEI. The CDR3 totals 15 residues. The CDR3 DNA reads TGTGCCAGCAGGCGGGGGACAGGGCCCAATCAGCCCCAGCATTTT. It translates to CASRRGTGPNQPQHF. The variable domain in full, completed from reference TRBV2 and TRBJ1-5, reads EPEVTQTPSHQVTQMGQEVILRCVPISNHLYFYWYRQILGQKVEFLVSFYNNEISEKSEIFDDQFSVERPDGSNFTLKIRSTKLEDSAMYFCASRRGTGPNQPQHFGDGTRLSIL.

This clone was recorded a few times. The rearrangement links TRBV7-2 to TRBJ2-1, with TRBD1 matching over 7 bases. Germline V gene data show CDR1 as SGHTA and CDR2 as FQGNSA. V lost 5 bases, J lost 10 bases, and 8 bases stayed unmatched. The CDR3 runs to 13 residues. CDR3 sequence reads: CASSAGGRQEQFF. In DNA, the CDR3 is TGTGCCAGCAGCGCAGGGGGACGACAAGAGCAGTTCTTC. Complete variable domain (other parts from reference TRBV7-2 and TRBJ2-1): GAGVSQSPSNKVTEKGKDVELRCDPISGHTALYWYRQSLGQGLEFLIYFQGNSAPDKSGLPSDRFSAERTGGSVSTLTIQRTQQEDSAVYLCASSAGGRQEQFFGPGTRLTVL.

The chain couples TRBV15 to TRBJ2-7; either TRBD1 or TRBD2 may fit D (5 bases each). The germline V gene encodes CDR1 LNHNV and CDR2 YYDKDF (reference sequence). Trimming removed 0 bases from V and 2 bases from J, with 11 bases in between. The CDR3 runs 15 residues. CDR3 nucleotide sequence: TGTGCCACCAGCAGAGATTTCATGGGGGCCTACGAGCAGTACGTC. This sequence encodes CATSRDFMGAYEQYV.

This clone turned up a few times. The chain combines TRBV4-2 with TRBJ1-4; the D is unclear. V lost 4 bases, J lost 0 bases, and 12 bases lay in between. There are 16 residues in the CDR3. From germline, CDR1 is LGHNA and CDR2 YNFKEQ. The CDR3 here is CASSRNRRATNEKLFF. CDR3 nucleotides: TGTGCCAGCAGCCGGAACCGACGGGCAACTAATGAAAAACTGTTTTTT.

This rearrangement joins TRBV7-9 to TRBJ2-7; possibly TRBD2 for D (5 bases). Germline CDR1 SEHNR, CDR2 FQNEAQ (reference sequence). The CDR3 is 13 amino acids. V lost 2 bases and J lost 3, with 8 bases in between. This chain's CDR3 is CASSLWRVYEQYV. The CDR3 DNA sequence: TGTGCCAGCAGCTTATGGCGGGTCTACGAGCAGTACGTC.

The CDR3 DNA follows: TGTGCCAGCAGCAGGGACAGGGGAACAGATACGCAGTATTTT. Protein product: CASSRDRGTDTQYF. This sequence joins TRBV21-1 and TRBJ2-3; the table's D gene call, TRBD1, was not cross checked with the DNA. TRBV21-1 corresponds to a pseudogene. The CDR3 runs 14 residues.